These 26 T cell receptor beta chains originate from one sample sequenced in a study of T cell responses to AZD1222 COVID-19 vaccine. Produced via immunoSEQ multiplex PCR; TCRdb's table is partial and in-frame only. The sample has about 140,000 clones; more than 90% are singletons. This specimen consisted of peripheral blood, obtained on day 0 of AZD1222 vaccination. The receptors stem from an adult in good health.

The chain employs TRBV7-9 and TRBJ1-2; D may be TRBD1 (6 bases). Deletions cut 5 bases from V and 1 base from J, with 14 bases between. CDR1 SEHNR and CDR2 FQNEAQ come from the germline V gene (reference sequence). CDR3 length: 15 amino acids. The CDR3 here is CASSVARDNNYGYTF. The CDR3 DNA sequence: TGTGCCAGCAGCGTGGCCCGGGACAATAACTATGGCTACACCTTC.

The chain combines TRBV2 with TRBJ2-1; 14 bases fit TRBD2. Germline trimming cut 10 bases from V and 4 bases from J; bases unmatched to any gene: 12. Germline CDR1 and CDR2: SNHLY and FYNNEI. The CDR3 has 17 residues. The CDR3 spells CATAGTSGSPRYNEQFF. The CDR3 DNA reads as TGTGCCACCGCCGGGACTAGCGGGAGCCCGAGGTACAATGAGCAGTTCTTC.

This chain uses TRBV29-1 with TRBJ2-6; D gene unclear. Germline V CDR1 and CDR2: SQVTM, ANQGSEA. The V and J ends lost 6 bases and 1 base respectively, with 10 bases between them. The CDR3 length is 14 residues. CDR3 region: CSVGGLSGANVLTF. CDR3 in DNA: TGCAGCGTGGGTGGCCTTTCTGGGGCCAACGTCCTGACTTTC.

The CDR3 spells CAISESPRGRGWETQYF. The CDR3 DNA is TGTGCCATCAGTGAGTCACCCCGGGGAAGGGGCTGGGAGACCCAGTACTTC. The rearrangement uses TRBV10-3 and TRBJ2-5; D tentatively fits TRBD1 or TRBD2 (5 bases each). Germline V gene lookup returns CDR1 ENHRY and CDR2 SYGVKD. The CDR3 length is 17 residues. The V gene lost 0 bases and the J gene lost 5 bases, with 19 bases spanning the gap.

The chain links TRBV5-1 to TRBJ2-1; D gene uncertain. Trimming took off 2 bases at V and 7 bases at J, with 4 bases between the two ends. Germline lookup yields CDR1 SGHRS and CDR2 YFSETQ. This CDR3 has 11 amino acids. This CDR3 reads CASSLWNEQFF. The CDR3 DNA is TGCGCCAGCAGCTTATGGAATGAGCAGTTCTTC.

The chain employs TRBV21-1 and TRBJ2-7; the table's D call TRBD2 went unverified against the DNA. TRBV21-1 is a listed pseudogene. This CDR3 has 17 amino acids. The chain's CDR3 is CASSKALGLAGVGEQYF. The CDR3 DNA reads TGTGCCAGCAGCAAAGCGCTCGGACTAGCGGGAGTGGGGGAGCAGTACTTC.

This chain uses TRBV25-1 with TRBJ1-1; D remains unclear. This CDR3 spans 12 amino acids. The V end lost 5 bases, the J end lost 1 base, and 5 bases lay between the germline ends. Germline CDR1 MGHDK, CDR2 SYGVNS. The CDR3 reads CASSLWNTEAFF. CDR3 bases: TGTGCCAGCAGTTTGTGGAACACTGAAGCTTTCTTT.

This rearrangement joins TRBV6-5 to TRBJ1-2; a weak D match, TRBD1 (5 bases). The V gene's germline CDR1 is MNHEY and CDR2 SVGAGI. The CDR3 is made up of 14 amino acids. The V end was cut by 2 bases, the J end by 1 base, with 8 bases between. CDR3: CASSYDSVNYGYTF. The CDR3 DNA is TGTGCCAGCAGTTACGACAGCGTTAACTATGGCTACACCTTC.

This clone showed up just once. Here the CDR3 DNA reads TGTGCCAGCAGCGTAGTTTCTAGCAGTTACAATGAGCAGTTCTTC. Its translation: CASSVVSSSYNEQFF. The chain uses TRBV9 and TRBJ2-1; weak D call: TRBD2 (5 bases). The CDR3 covers 15 residues. Germline V gives CDR1 SGDLS, CDR2 YYNGEE. Trimming removed 0 bases from V and 4 bases from J, with 11 bases in between.

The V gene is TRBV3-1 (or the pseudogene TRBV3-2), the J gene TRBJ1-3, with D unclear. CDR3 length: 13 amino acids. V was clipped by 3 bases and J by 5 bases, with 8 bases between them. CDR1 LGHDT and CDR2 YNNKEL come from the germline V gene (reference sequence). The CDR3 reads CASSQEVRNTIYF. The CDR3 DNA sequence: TGTGCCAGCAGCCAGGAAGTACGAAACACCATATATTTT.

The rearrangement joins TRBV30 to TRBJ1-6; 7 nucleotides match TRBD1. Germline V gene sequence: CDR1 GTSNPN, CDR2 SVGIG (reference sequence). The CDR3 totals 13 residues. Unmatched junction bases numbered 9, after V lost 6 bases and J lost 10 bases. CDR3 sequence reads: CACRTGTLSPLHF. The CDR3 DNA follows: TGTGCCTGCCGGACAGGAACTTTGTCACCCCTCCACTTT.

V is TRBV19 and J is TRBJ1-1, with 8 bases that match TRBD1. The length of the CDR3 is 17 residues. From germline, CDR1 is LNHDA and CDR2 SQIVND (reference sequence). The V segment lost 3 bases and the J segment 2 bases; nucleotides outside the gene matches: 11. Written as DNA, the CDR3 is TGTGCCAGTAGTATGGCGAGGGGGACAGGTGCTAACACTGAAGCTTTCTTT. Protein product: CASSMARGTGANTEAFF.

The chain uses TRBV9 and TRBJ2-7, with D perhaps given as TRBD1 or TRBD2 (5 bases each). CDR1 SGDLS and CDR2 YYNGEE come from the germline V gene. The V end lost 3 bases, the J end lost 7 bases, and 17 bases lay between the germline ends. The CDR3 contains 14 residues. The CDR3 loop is CASSGSGPWEEQYF. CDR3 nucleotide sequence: TGTGCCAGCAGCGGCTCGGGACCTTGGGAGGAGCAGTACTTC.

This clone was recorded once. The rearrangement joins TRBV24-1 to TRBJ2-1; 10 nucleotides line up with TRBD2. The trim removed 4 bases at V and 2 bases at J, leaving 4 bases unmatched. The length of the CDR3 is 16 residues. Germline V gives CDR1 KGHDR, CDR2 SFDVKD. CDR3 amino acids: CATSDRSGRAYNEQFF. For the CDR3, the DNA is TGTGCCACCAGTGACCGGAGCGGGAGGGCCTACAATGAGCAGTTCTTC.

Here the CDR3 DNA reads TGTGCCAGCAGCGTAGGGACTAGCCGTAGCTCCTACGAGCAGTACTTC. Amino acids: CASSVGTSRSSYEQYF. The V gene is TRBV9, the J gene TRBJ2-7; TRBD2 matches 8 bases. After removal of 0 bases from V and 0 bases from J, the junction contained 5 bases not matched to a gene. Germline V gives CDR1 SGDLS, CDR2 YYNGEE. CDR3 length: 16 residues.

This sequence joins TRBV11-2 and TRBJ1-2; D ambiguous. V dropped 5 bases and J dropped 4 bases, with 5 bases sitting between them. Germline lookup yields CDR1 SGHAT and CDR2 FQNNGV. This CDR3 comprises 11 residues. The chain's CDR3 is CASSVSYGYTF. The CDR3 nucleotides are TGTGCCAGCAGCGTTTCCTATGGCTACACCTTC. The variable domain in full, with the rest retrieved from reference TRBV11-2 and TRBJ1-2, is EAGVAQSPRYKIIEKRQSVAFWCNPISGHATLYWYQQILGQGPKLLIQFQNNGVVDDSQLPKDRFSAERLKGVDSTLKIQPAKLEDSAVYLCASSVSYGYTFGSGTRLTVV.

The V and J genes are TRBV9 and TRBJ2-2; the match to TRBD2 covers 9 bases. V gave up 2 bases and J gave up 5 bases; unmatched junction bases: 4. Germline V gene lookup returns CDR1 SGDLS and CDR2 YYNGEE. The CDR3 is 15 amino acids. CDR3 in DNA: TGTGCCAGCAGCGTGCGGCGGGAGGGTACCGGGGAGCTGTTTTTT. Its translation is CASSVRREGTGELFF.

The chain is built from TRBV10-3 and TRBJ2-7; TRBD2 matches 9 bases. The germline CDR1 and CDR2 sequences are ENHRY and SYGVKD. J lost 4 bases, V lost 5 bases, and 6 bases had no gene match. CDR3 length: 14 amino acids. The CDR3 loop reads CAISWTSEDYEQYF. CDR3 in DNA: TGTGCCATCAGTTGGACTAGCGAAGATTACGAGCAGTACTTC.

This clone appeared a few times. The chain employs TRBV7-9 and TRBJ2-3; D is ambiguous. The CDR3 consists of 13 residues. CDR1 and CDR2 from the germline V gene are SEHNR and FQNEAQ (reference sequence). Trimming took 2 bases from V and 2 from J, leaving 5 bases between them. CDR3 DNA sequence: TGTGCCAGCAGCTTACTTTCCACAGATACGCAGTATTTT. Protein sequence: CASSLLSTDTQYF.

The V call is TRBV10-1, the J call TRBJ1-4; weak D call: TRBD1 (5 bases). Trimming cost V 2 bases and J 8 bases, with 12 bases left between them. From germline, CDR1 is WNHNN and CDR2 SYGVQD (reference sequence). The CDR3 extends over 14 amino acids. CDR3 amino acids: CASSEDSYGEKLFF. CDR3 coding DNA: TGCGCCAGCAGTGAGGACAGTTACGGGGAAAAACTGTTTTTT.

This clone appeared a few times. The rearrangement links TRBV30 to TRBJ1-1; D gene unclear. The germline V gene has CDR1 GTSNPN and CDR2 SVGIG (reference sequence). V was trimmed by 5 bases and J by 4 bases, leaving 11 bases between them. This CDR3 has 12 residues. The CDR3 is CAWGYGGTEAFF. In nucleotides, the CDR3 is TGTGCCTGGGGCTACGGTGGCACTGAAGCTTTCTTT.

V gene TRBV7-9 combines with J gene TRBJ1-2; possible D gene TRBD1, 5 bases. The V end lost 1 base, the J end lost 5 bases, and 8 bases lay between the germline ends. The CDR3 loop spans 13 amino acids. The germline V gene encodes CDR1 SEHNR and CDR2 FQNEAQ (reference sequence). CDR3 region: CASSLGRAYGYTF. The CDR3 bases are TGTGCCAGCAGCTTAGGCAGGGCGTATGGCTACACCTTC.

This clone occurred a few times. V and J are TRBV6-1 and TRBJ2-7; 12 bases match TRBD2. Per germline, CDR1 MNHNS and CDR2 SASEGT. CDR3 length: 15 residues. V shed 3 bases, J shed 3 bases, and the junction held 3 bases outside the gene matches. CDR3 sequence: CASSETSGSVYEQYF. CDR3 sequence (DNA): TGTGCCAGCAGTGAGACTAGCGGGAGCGTCTACGAGCAGTACTTC.

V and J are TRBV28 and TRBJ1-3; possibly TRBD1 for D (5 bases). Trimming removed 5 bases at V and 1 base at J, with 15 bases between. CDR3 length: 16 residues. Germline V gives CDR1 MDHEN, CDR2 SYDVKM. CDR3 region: CASSPANWGSGNTIYF. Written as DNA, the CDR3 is TGTGCCAGCAGTCCAGCAAATTGGGGGTCTGGAAACACCATATATTTT. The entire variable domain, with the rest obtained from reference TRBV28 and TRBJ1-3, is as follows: DVKVTQSSRYLVKRTGEKVFLECVQDMDHENMFWYRQDPGLGLRLIYFSYDVKMKEKGDIPEGYSVSREKKERFSLILESASTNQTSMYLCASSPANWGSGNTIYFGEGSWLTVV.

This CDR3 reads CASSGPLDRGRAEWETQYF. CDR3 DNA sequence: TGTGCCAGCAGTGGCCCTCTGGACAGGGGCCGCGCGGAGTGGGAGACCCAGTACTTC. The J gene is TRBJ2-5, the V gene TRBV6-1; 9 nucleotides line up with TRBD1. Germline V CDR1 and CDR2: MNHNS, SASEGT. The CDR3 loop spans 19 amino acids. V shed 4 bases and J 5 bases; nucleotides not matched to a gene: 20.

This CDR3 reads CASSRRDREYF. DNA of the CDR3: TGTGCCAGCAGCCGCCGGGACCGAGAGTACTTC. The chain couples TRBV7-9 to TRBJ2-7; perhaps D is TRBD1 or TRBD2 (5 bases each). The CDR3 length is 11 residues. CDR1 and CDR2 (germline): SEHNR, FQNEAQ (reference sequence). V lost 5 bases to trimming and J lost 11 bases, with 13 bases between them.